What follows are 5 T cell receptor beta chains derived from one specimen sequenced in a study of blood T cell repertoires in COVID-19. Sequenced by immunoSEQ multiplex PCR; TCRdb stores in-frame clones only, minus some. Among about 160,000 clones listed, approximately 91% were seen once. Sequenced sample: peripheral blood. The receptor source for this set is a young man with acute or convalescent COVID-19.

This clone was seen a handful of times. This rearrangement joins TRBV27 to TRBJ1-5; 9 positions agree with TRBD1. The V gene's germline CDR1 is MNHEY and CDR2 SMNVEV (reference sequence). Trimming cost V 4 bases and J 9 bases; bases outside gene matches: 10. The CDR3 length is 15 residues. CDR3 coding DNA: TGTGCCAGCAGTTCCTCGGACAGGGGATCTTGGCCCCAGCATTTT. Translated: CASSSSDRGSWPQHF.

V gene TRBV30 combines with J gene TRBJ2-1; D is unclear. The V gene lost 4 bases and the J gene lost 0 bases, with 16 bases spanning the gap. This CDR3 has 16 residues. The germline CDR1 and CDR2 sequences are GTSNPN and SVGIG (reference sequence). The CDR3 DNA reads TGTGCCTGGACTCCCCGTAGCCTTACCTCCTACAATGAGCAGTTCTTC. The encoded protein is CAWTPRSLTSYNEQFF.

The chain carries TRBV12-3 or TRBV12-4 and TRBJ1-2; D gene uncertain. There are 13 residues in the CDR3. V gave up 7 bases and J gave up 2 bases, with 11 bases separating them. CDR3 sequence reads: CASTLQLNYGYTF. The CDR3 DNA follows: TGTGCCAGCACTCTTCAGTTGAACTATGGCTACACCTTC.

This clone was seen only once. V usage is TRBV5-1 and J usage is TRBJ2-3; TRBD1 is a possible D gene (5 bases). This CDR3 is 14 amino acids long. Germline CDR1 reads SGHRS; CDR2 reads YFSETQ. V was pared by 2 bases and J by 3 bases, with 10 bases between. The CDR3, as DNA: TGCGCCAGCAGCTTACAGCAGGGAACAGATACGCAGTATTTT. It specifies CASSLQQGTDTQYF.

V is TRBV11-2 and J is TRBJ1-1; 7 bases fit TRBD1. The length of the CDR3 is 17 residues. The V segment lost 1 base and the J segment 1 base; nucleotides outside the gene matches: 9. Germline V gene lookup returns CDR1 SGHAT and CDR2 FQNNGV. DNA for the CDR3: TGTGCCAGCAGCTTAGCCCGGGGACAGCCGTCGAACACTGAAGCTTTCTTT. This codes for CASSLARGQPSNTEAFF.